Each of the 24 T cell receptor beta chains below was sequenced from the same sample in a study of post-analysis software for immune sequencing data. Study results and caveats: Roughly five TRBV segments were more frequent in patients than controls; TRBV5-6, TRBV5-1 and TRBV20-1 belonged to this group.

Unique molecular identifiers were carried by the TCR beta cDNA libraries. Each CDR3 protein gets one entry after TCRdb re-called the PCR reads with MiXCR. This repertoire shows 740,000 or so distinct CDR3 sequences, 53% found once; its top ten account for about 4.5%. Their cognate antigens are unknown. Material for sequencing was blood. These receptors all stem from a girl aged 10 to 17 with multiple sclerosis.

The chain's CDR3 is CASSQDRGAQETQYF. As DNA, the CDR3 is TGTGCCAGCAGCCAAGACCGGGGGGCCCAAGAGACCCAGTACTTC. This chain uses TRBV3-1 with TRBJ2-5; TRBD2 is a possible D gene (7 bases). There are 15 residues in the CDR3. Germline V CDR1 and CDR2: LGHDT, YNNKEL (reference sequence). V was cut by 0 bases and J by 1 base, with 9 bases left in between.

The rearrangement links TRBV20-1 to TRBJ1-2; no firm D call. The CDR3 covers 14 residues. Germline V lookup: CDR1 DFQATT, CDR2 SNEGSKA (reference sequence). Trimming shortened V by 1 base and J by 1 base, and 10 bases separated the two germline ends. This CDR3 reads CSARGDLHNYGYTF. The CDR3 coding sequence is TGCAGTGCTAGAGGGGATCTTCATAACTATGGCTACACCTTC.

The J gene is TRBJ1-1, the V gene TRBV9, with D perhaps matching TRBD1 (6 bases). Germline V gene data show CDR1 as SGDLS and CDR2 as YYNGEE. The CDR3 is 16 residues long. V gave up 3 bases and J gave up 0 bases, with 15 bases separating them. The chain's CDR3 is CASSATPQGMNTEAFF. Written as DNA, the CDR3 is TGTGCCAGCAGCGCCACACCACAGGGCATGAACACTGAAGCTTTCTTT.

This clonotype was seen more than once but under ten times. The CDR3 spells CASSLGGSNTGELFF. The CDR3 nucleotides are TGTGCCAGCAGTTTAGGCGGGTCCAACACCGGGGAGCTGTTTTTT. The chain recombines TRBV12-3 or TRBV12-4 with TRBJ2-2, with D possibly matching TRBD2 (5 bases). The V end was cut by 1 base, the J end by 2 bases, with 8 bases between. This CDR3 spans 15 amino acids.

The chain has TRBV12-3 or TRBV12-4 and TRBJ2-3, with D maybe TRBD2 (5 bases). This CDR3 comprises 14 residues. Trimming took off 6 bases at V and 1 base at J, with 11 bases between the two ends. The CDR3 protein is CASRDSRRTDTQYF. DNA for the CDR3: TGTGCCAGCAGGGACTCTAGGCGCACAGATACGCAGTATTTT.

In nucleotides, the CDR3 is TGTGCCAGCAGCGTAGGGGACAGGGGAGGCAATGGCTACACCTTC. It specifies CASSVGDRGGNGYTF. J is TRBJ1-2 and V is TRBV9; 10 bases align to TRBD1. After removal of 0 bases from V and 6 bases from J, the junction contained 5 bases not matched to a gene. Germline values: CDR1 SGDLS, CDR2 YYNGEE. The CDR3 covers 15 residues.

This clonotype was detected many times. This sequence joins TRBV12-3 or TRBV12-4 and TRBJ2-1; D is unresolved. Trimming left V 3 bases short and J 3 bases short, with 6 bases between. The CDR3 runs 13 residues. The CDR3: CASSLYSYNEQFF. The CDR3 DNA follows: TGTGCCAGCAGTTTGTACAGCTACAATGAGCAGTTCTTC.

The genes are TRBV6-2 or TRBV6-3 and TRBJ2-1, with 9 bases lining up with TRBD2. The CDR3 has 15 amino acids. Unmatched junction bases numbered 8, after V lost 2 bases and J lost 9 bases. The V gene's germline CDR1 is MNHEY and CDR2 SVGEGT. CDR3 protein: CASSYALGLASEQFF. Written as DNA, the CDR3 is TGTGCCAGCAGTTACGCCCTAGGACTAGCGAGTGAGCAGTTCTTC.

In this sample, this clonotype turned up once. The chain carries TRBV20-1 and TRBJ2-7; perhaps TRBD1 as D (6 bases). V lost 6 bases and J 0 bases, leaving 9 bases between the germline ends. CDR1 is DFQATT and CDR2 is SNEGSKA in the germline V gene (reference sequence). CDR3 length equals 12 residues. The CDR3 spells CSARQVSYEQYF. DNA of the CDR3: TGCAGTGCAAGACAGGTCTCCTACGAGCAGTACTTC.

This rearrangement joins TRBV4-1 to TRBJ1-1; 10 bases align to TRBD1. The germline V gene encodes CDR1 MGHRA and CDR2 YSYEKL. Unmatched junction bases numbered 6, after V lost 3 bases and J lost 2 bases. The CDR3 covers 16 residues. The CDR3 reads CASSQSRDRGNTEAFF. The CDR3, as DNA: TGCGCCAGCAGCCAGTCCCGGGACAGGGGAAACACTGAAGCTTTCTTT.

The chain links TRBV10-1 to TRBJ2-1; a weak D match, TRBD2 (6 bases). The CDR3 totals 12 residues. The ends were cut back, 3 bases at V and 8 bases at J, with 8 bases in the middle. Germline V lookup: CDR1 WNHNN, CDR2 SYGVQD (reference sequence). This chain's CDR3 is CASSEGEDEQFF. The CDR3 DNA sequence: TGCGCCAGCAGTGAAGGGGAGGATGAGCAGTTCTTC.

The chain links TRBV5-1 to TRBJ1-1, with D hard to call. Germline V CDR1 and CDR2: SGHRS, YFSETQ. The V and J ends lost 0 bases and 2 bases respectively, with 11 bases between them. The CDR3 is made up of 15 amino acids. This chain's CDR3 is CASSLATSGNTEAFF. The CDR3, as DNA: TGCGCCAGCAGCTTGGCCACGTCTGGTAACACTGAAGCTTTCTTT.

As for this clonotype: Sequence at one end of the junction differs from germline and may be a read error. The chain joins TRBV5-1 to TRBJ1-2, with a tentative D call TRBD1 (6 bases). The CDR3 is 13 amino acids. Germline CDR1 and CDR2: SGHRS and YFSETQ. In DNA form, the CDR3 reads TGCGCCAGCAGCCCTACAGGGTCCAATGGTTACACCTTC. It is translated as CASSPTGSNGYTF.

The chain couples TRBV11-2 to TRBJ2-4, with TRBD2 matching 8 bases. After removal of 1 base from V and 0 bases from J, the junction contained 17 bases not matched to a gene. CDR1 is SGHAT and CDR2 is FQNNGV in the germline V gene. The CDR3 consists of 21 residues. In nucleotides, the CDR3 is TGTGCCAGCAGCTTAGTGGTAGGGTCTAGCGGGCTATCAGCAGCCAAAAACATTCAGTACTTC. Translated, it gives CASSLVVGSSGLSAAKNIQYF.

The V gene is TRBV7-2, the J gene TRBJ2-5; TRBD2 is a possible D gene (5 bases). Trimming removed 5 bases from V and 0 bases from J, with 13 bases in between. Germline V CDR1 and CDR2: SGHTA, FQGNSA. CDR3 length: 15 amino acids. The CDR3 loop is CASSRARAYQETQYF. The CDR3, as DNA: TGTGCCAGCAGCCGAGCGCGGGCCTACCAAGAGACCCAGTACTTC.

About this clonotype: One junction end disagrees with the germline gene, perhaps due to a read error. V and J are TRBV5-1 and TRBJ2-1; perhaps TRBD2 as D (5 bases). This CDR3 contains 14 residues. Germline V lookup: CDR1 SGHRS, CDR2 YFSETQ. CDR3 residues: CAGSPRRLPNEQFF. The CDR3 nucleotides are TGCGCCGGCAGCCCCCGCAGACTACCCAATGAGCAGTTCTTC.

This clonotype has only a few counts. V is TRBV14 and J is TRBJ2-3; 12 bases are shared with TRBD2. The ends lost 1 base at V and 6 bases at J; junction bases unmatched: 2. The length of the CDR3 is 15 residues. Germline V lookup: CDR1 SGHDN, CDR2 FVKESK. CDR3 in DNA: TGTGCCAGCAGCCAAGGACTAGCGGGAGTGGATACGCAGTATTTT. Translated: CASSQGLAGVDTQYF. Complete variable domain (other parts from reference TRBV14 and TRBJ2-3): EAGVTQFPSHSVIEKGQTVTLRCDPISGHDNLYWYRRVMGKEIKFLLHFVKESKQDESGMPNNRFLAERTGGTYSTLKVQPAELEDSGVYFCASSQGLAGVDTQYFGPGTRLTVL.

The rearrangement links TRBV7-2 to TRBJ2-7; possibly TRBD1 or TRBD2 for D (5 bases each). The CDR3 runs 14 residues. CDR1 and CDR2 from the germline V gene are SGHTA and FQGNSA. V lost 5 bases and J 7 bases, leaving 18 bases between the germline ends. The CDR3 DNA sequence: TGTGCCAGCAGCCAGCGAGGGGTAATCAATGAGCAGTACTTC. Protein product: CASSQRGVINEQYF.

The chain recombines TRBV5-1 with TRBJ2-7, with 7 bases identical to TRBD1. The CDR3 contains 16 residues. J lost 6 bases, V lost 4 bases, and 16 bases had no gene match. Germline V gene lookup returns CDR1 SGHRS and CDR2 YFSETQ. As DNA, the CDR3 is TGCGCCAGCAGCCGGGGCCGGACAGGTCCTTTTCTCGAGCAGTACTTC. Translated, it gives CASSRGRTGPFLEQYF.

This sequence joins TRBV20-1 and TRBJ2-5, with D possibly being TRBD2 (6 bases). The CDR3 extends over 14 amino acids. Looked up from germline, CDR1 is DFQATT and CDR2 is SNEGSKA (reference sequence). Trimming took 6 bases from V and 4 from J, leaving 18 bases between them. For the CDR3, the DNA is TGCAGTGCGCGGGGCCAACCTGACGGAGAGACCCAGTACTTC. Translated, it gives CSARGQPDGETQYF.

The V gene is TRBV5-1, the J gene TRBJ2-5; D gene unclear. The last part of the DNA fits TRBJ2-7 better; the J call may be wrong. CDR1 and CDR2 from the germline V gene are SGHRS and YFSETQ. The CDR3 loop spans 15 amino acids. This CDR3 is CASSLGETAWGEQYF. CDR3 nucleotide sequence: TGCGCCAGCAGCTTGGGGGAAACGGCCTGGGGCGAGCAGTACTTC.

The chain is built from TRBV24-1 and TRBJ2-2, with D perhaps being TRBD1 or TRBD2 (5 bases each). V was clipped by 3 bases and J by 2 bases, with 15 bases between them. Germline V gene data show CDR1 as KGHDR and CDR2 as SFDVKD. This CDR3 region has 17 residues. The CDR3 DNA reads as TGTGCCACCAGTGATCCCCCCCGGGGACCAAACACCGGGGAGCTGTTTTTT. This encodes CATSDPPRGPNTGELFF.

The sample holds a few counts of this clonotype. The chain recombines TRBV2 with TRBJ1-4, with TRBD1 as a possible D gene (6 bases). CDR1 is SNHLY, CDR2 FYNNEI, per germline. V was shortened by 6 bases and J by 8 bases, with 13 bases between the two germline ends. CDR3 length equals 13 residues. The CDR3 sequence is CASSGDTREKLFF. DNA of the CDR3: TGTGCCAGCAGCGGGGACACGAGGGAAAAACTGTTTTTT.

This rearrangement joins TRBV5-1 to TRBJ2-7, with 9 bases identical to TRBD1. The CDR3 loop spans 15 amino acids. Trimming removed 4 bases from V and 6 bases from J; junction bases left unmatched: 11. From germline, CDR1 is SGHRS and CDR2 YFSETQ. The CDR3 DNA follows: TGCGCCAGCAGCGCATCCGGGACAGGGAATGGCGAGCAGTACTTC. Protein: CASSASGTGNGEQYF. Complete variable domain (other parts from reference TRBV5-1 and TRBJ2-7): KAGVTQTPRYLIKTRGQQVTLSCSPISGHRSVSWYQQTPGQGLQFLFEYFSETQRNKGNFPGRFSGRQFSNSRSEMNVSTLELGDSALYLCASSASGTGNGEQYFGPGTRLTVT.